Below are 18 T cell receptor beta chains sequenced from a single sample in a study of T-cell reconstitution after alpha-beta-depleted transplantation in children. TCRbeta library construction was performed incorporating unique molecular identifiers. TCRdb called the PCR reads again in MiXCR, with one record for every CDR3 protein. This table holds a few hundred thousand distinct CDR3 sequences, about an eighth found once. The sequencing here drew on PBMCs, taken from the stem cell graft. The receptor set was obtained from a human donor who donated a stem cell graft to a child with Fanconi anemia.

This clonotype was counted between two and nine times. The chain has TRBV24-1 and TRBJ2-1; no clear D gene. Trimming stripped 2 bases from V and 0 bases from J, with 10 bases between. Per germline, CDR1 KGHDR and CDR2 SFDVKD. This CDR3 has 16 residues. The CDR3, as DNA: TGTGCCACCAGTGATTCGGCGGCGAGCTCCTACAATGAGCAGTTCTTC. Amino acid sequence: CATSDSAASSYNEQFF.

The V call is TRBV5-6, the J call TRBJ2-2; 9 bases agree with TRBD1. The germline CDR1 and CDR2 sequences are SGHDT and YYEEEE. After removal of 2 bases from V and 7 bases from J, the junction contained 6 bases not matched to a gene. The CDR3 loop spans 15 amino acids. Written as DNA, the CDR3 is TGTGCCAGCAGCTTCGGGACAGGGAATGTCGGGGAGCTGTTTTTT. Its translation is CASSFGTGNVGELFF.

V and J are TRBV12-3 or TRBV12-4 and TRBJ2-5; 10 nucleotides match TRBD2. The CDR3 runs 16 residues. Trimming at V came to 5 bases and at J to 4 bases, leaving 10 bases not matched to a gene. The CDR3 protein is CASSDGLAVLRETQYF. In DNA form, the CDR3 reads TGTGCCAGCAGTGACGGACTAGCGGTTTTAAGAGAGACCCAGTACTTC.

This clonotype was detected only a few times. The V call is TRBV6-2 or TRBV6-3, the J call TRBJ1-5; no clear D gene. In germline, CDR1 is MNHEY, CDR2 SVGEGT. V was cut by 8 bases and J by 7 bases, with 12 bases left in between. This CDR3 region has 12 residues. Here the CDR3 reads CASGPAAQPQHF. In nucleotides, the CDR3 is TGTGCCAGCGGGCCAGCGGCACAGCCCCAGCATTTT.

This clonotype was seen more than once but under ten times. V gene TRBV4-2 combines with J gene TRBJ1-1, with TRBD1 identical over 7 bases. CDR3 size: 15 residues. Per germline, CDR1 LGHNA and CDR2 YNFKEQ. The trim removed 3 bases at V and 3 bases at J, leaving 7 bases unmatched. The CDR3 protein is CASSQATGSDTEAFF. The CDR3, as DNA: TGTGCCAGCAGCCAGGCGACAGGGTCGGACACTGAAGCTTTCTTT.

This clonotype appeared many times. V and J are TRBV6-6 and TRBJ1-1; D unresolved. V lost 7 bases, J lost 4 bases, and 13 bases lay in between. This CDR3 region has 13 residues. Germline V CDR1 and CDR2: MNHNY, SVGAGI (reference sequence). Here the CDR3 DNA reads TGTGCCAGCATCGAAATGTCAAGCACTGAAGCTTTCTTT. As protein: CASIEMSSTEAFF.

This clonotype was counted between two and nine times. The rearrangement links TRBV2 to TRBJ1-6; D remains unclear. The V gene's germline CDR1 is SNHLY and CDR2 FYNNEI. Trimming pared 5 bases from V and 8 bases from J, leaving 7 bases between. The CDR3 length is 12 residues. Here the CDR3 reads CASSSQDSPLHF. In DNA, the CDR3 is TGTGCCAGCAGTTCCCAGGATTCACCCCTCCACTTT.

This chain links TRBV28 with TRBJ1-1, with D possibly being TRBD1 (6 bases). Trimming left V 7 bases short and J 5 bases short, with 20 bases between. The CDR3 runs to 15 residues. In germline, CDR1 is MDHEN, CDR2 SYDVKM. CDR3 in DNA: TGTGCCAGCACCCGGGCAGGGGCCGGGGGAACTGAAGCTTTCTTT. It specifies CASTRAGAGGTEAFF.

This clonotype was picked up many times. The chain couples TRBV7-8 to TRBJ1-6; 11 nucleotides match TRBD1. The J segment lost 10 bases and the V segment lost 5 bases, leaving 7 bases of the junction unmatched. Germline CDR1 and CDR2: SGHVS and FQNEAQ. The CDR3 is made up of 15 amino acids. DNA of the CDR3: TGTGCCAGCAGCACACGAGGGACAGGGGGATCACCCCTCCACTTT. It codes for CASSTRGTGGSPLHF.

Only a few counts were recorded for this clonotype. The rearrangement joins TRBV5-1 to TRBJ2-6; D is perhaps TRBD1 (6 bases). V lost 6 bases to trimming and J lost 4 bases, with 14 bases between them. Germline V gene data show CDR1 as SGHRS and CDR2 as YFSETQ. The CDR3 spans 15 residues. The CDR3 loop reads CASKSATGGANVLTF. In DNA form, the CDR3 reads TGCGCCAGCAAGTCTGCGACAGGCGGGGCCAACGTCCTGACTTTC.

There are many counts of this clonotype. The rearrangement links TRBV18 to TRBJ1-1; D gene unclear. From germline, CDR1 is KGHSH and CDR2 LQKENI. Trimming shortened V by 4 bases and J by 0 bases, and 3 bases separated the two germline ends. The CDR3 spans 12 residues. The CDR3 region is CASSQMNTEAFF. CDR3 DNA: TGTGCCAGCTCACAGATGAACACTGAAGCTTTCTTT.

The J gene is TRBJ2-7, the V gene TRBV5-1; D gene uncertain. Germline values: CDR1 SGHRS, CDR2 YFSETQ. CDR3 length: 14 residues. Trimming left V 0 bases short and J 2 bases short, with 9 bases between. CDR3 residues: CASSLDPKAYEQYF. The CDR3 DNA sequence: TGCGCCAGCAGCTTGGACCCCAAAGCCTACGAGCAGTACTTC.

The rearrangement uses TRBV5-5 and TRBJ2-1; D ambiguous. V was clipped by 4 bases and J by 7 bases, with 9 bases between them. The CDR3 has 12 residues. Germline lookup yields CDR1 SGHKS and CDR2 YYEKEE (reference sequence). The CDR3, as DNA: TGTGCCAGCAGCACTACCTTAAATGAGCAGTTCTTC. It yields the protein CASSTTLNEQFF.

This clonotype was seen at least ten times. This sequence joins TRBV29-1 and TRBJ2-5; either TRBD1 or TRBD2 may supply D (5 bases each). Germline V gene data show CDR1 as SQVTM and CDR2 as ANQGSEA. Deletions cut 4 bases from V and 5 bases from J, with 11 bases between. There are 12 residues in the CDR3. In DNA form, the CDR3 reads TGCAGCGTTGGAGGGGCGATGGAGACCCAGTACTTC. This codes for CSVGGAMETQYF.

At least ten counts were recorded for this clonotype. The chain recombines TRBV12-3 or TRBV12-4 with TRBJ2-1; 7 bases fit TRBD2. The V gene end was trimmed by 6 bases and the J gene end by 7 bases; junction bases not matched to a gene: 15. This CDR3 spans 16 amino acids. The chain's CDR3 is CASSRPGRERGNEQFF. In nucleotides, the CDR3 is TGTGCCAGCAGCAGACCTGGCAGGGAGCGGGGTAATGAGCAGTTCTTC.

A few counts support this clonotype. This chain links TRBV4-3 with TRBJ2-3; 12 bases are a match to TRBD2. Germline V gene lookup returns CDR1 LGHNA and CDR2 YSLEER. The trim removed 1 base at V and 6 bases at J, leaving 8 bases unmatched. The CDR3 consists of 17 residues. CDR3 loop: CASSQAKLAGGGDTQYF. The CDR3 nucleotides are TGCGCCAGCAGCCAAGCGAAACTAGCGGGGGGTGGTGATACGCAGTATTTT.

This clonotype was seen at least ten times. This sequence joins TRBV5-1 and TRBJ2-3, with no clear D. Germline CDR1 is SGHRS and CDR2 is YFSETQ. The CDR3 has 13 amino acids. V was shortened by 2 bases and J by 2 bases, with 6 bases between the two germline ends. CDR3 region: CASSLQTTDTQYF. Written as DNA, the CDR3 is TGCGCCAGCAGCTTACAGACCACAGATACGCAGTATTTT.

The chain combines TRBV20-1 with TRBJ2-3; 11 bases match TRBD2. The CDR3 totals 17 residues. Trimming cost V 4 bases and J 6 bases; bases outside gene matches: 15. Germline V gene sequence: CDR1 DFQATT, CDR2 SNEGSKA (reference sequence). The CDR3 nucleotides are TGCAGTGCTACCACCCCCTTAGCGGGGGGGAAAACGGATACGCAGTATTTT. Its protein product is CSATTPLAGGKTDTQYF.